This is a list of T cell receptor beta chains from one sample in a study of tumor-infiltrating lymphocytes in primary liver carcinoma. One entry per CDR3 protein results from TCRdb running MiXCR on the multiplex PCR reads. This sample yields 100,000 or so distinct CDR3 sequences, of which around 71% are seen a single time; approximately 12% belongs to the top ten. Sequenced sample: liver tumor tissue from sampling region 2. These TCRs come from a woman aged 55-75 years with primary liver carcinoma and hepatitis B virus infection. The conserved cysteine and the conserved F or W are not part of the CDR3 here.

TRBJ2-5	TRBV7-9	ASSYVAGGRETQY
TRBJ2-2	TRBV11-2	ASSVSSGLACGEPF
TRBJ1-3	TRBV7-9	ASSLGRSGNTIY
TRBJ2-1	TRBV11-2	ASSSTGGEQS
TRBJ2-1	TRBV2	ASRGSGVEF
TRBJ2-5	TRBV24-1	ATSGRQAHHETQY
TRBJ2-5	TRBV7-8	ASSLVVGGFSQETQY
TRBJ2-4	TRBV11-3	ASSPGRSRNIQY
TRBJ1-5	TRBV7-9	ASTWGDQPQH
TRBJ2-5	TRBV6-1	ASSGLAGETQY
TRBJ2-3	TRBV7-8	ASSLLGGATDTQY
TRBJ1-1	TRBV11-3	ASSMGDCTEAF
NA	TRBV5-4	ASSYGRIYEQF
TRBJ1-6	TRBV11-2	ASSLSTRGSHLH
TRBJ1-2	TRBV29-1	SVALDSLYGYI
TRBJ1-1	TRBV11-2	ASSSKQTGAF
TRBJ2-3	TRBV11-2	ASGLDRSSTDTLY
TRBJ2-7	TRBV28	ASSLGASLAGGQY
TRBJ2-1	TRBV11-2	ASSSDSKYREQS
TRBJ1-2	TRBV11-2	VNSFQDSYDYT
TRBJ2-1	TRBV12-3/TRBV12-4	ASSFAGGANEEF
TRBJ2-5	TRBV5-6	ASSRYTGQETQY
TRBJ1-1	TRBV12-3/TRBV12-4	ASRRTWDTEAF
TRBJ2-1	TRBV29-1	SVVKLAGASVNEQL
TRBJ2-3	TRBV6-1	ASSLLVGGTDTQN
TRBJ2-7	TRBV11-2	ASSLSTDSSLGFYEQY
TRBJ2-1	TRBV10-2	ASRTPPAGSAGNEQF
TRBJ2-4	TRBV5-4	ASSAPASDKSIQY
TRBJ1-1	TRBV11-3	ASTHGWFTEAL
TRBJ2-1	TRBV11-3	TTSQGSNNEQF
TRBJ2-7	TRBV6-1	ASSYMTDSYEQY
TRBJ2-1	TRBV12-3/TRBV12-4	ASTLRRSLAGAGNEQF
TRBJ1-4	TRBV5-1	ASSHVGGDEKLF
TRBJ1-2	TRBV11-2	ASSLTMQGDGAYI
TRBJ2-7	TRBV6-5	ASMNNGGYEQH
TRBJ2-5	TRBV28	ASSLIGSGSQETQY
TRBJ2-4	TRBV10-2	ASMDRGIAKNIHY
TRBJ1-1	TRBV12-3/TRBV12-4	ASSSEVEAF
TRBJ2-3	TRBV11-2	ASSLGILREGTGKQY
TRBJ1-5	TRBV4-2	TSRPIAGGNQPQH
TRBJ2-1	TRBV7-8	VSSLARLALNEQF
TRBJ2-3	TRBV29-1	SAPRAADTQY
TRBJ2-1	TRBV4-1	VSSQGAGRGSYNEQF
TRBJ2-1	TRBV11-2	ASSLGLAGYYNEQF
TRBJ2-7	TRBV15	ATSRDGGSSYEQY
TRBJ1-5	TRBV28	AGGLLQGGGQPQH
TRBJ1-2	TRBV2	ASRADGRGYGYT